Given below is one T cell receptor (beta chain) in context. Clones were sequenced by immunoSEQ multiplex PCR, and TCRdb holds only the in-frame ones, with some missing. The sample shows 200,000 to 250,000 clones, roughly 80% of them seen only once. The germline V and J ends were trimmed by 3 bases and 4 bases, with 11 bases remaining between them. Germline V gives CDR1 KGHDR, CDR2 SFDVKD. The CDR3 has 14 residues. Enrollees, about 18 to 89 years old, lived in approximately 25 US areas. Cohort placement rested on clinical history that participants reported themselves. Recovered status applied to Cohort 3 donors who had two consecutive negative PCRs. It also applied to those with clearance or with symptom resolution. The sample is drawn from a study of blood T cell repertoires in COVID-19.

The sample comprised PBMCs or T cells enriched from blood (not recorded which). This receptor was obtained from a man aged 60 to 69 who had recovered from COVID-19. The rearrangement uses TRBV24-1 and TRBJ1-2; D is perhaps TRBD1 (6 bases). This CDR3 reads CATSDVAGAYGYTF. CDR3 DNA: TGTGCCACCAGTGATGTAGCAGGGGCCTATGGCTACACCTTC.